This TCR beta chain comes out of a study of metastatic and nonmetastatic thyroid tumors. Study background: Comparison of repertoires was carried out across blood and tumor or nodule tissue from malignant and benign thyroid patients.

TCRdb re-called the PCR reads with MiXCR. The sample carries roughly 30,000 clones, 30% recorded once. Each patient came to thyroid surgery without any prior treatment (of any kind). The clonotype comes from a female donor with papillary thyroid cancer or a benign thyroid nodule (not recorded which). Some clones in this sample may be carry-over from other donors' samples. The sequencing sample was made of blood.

Here the CDR3 reads CASSYNVRRLPSYEQYF. In DNA form, the CDR3 reads TGTGCCAGCAGTTACAATGTTAGACGGCTTCCATCCTACGAGCAGTACTTC. This chain links TRBV6-2 or TRBV6-3 with TRBJ2-7, with no clear D. CDR1 is MNHEY, CDR2 SVGEGT, per germline. V was clipped by 2 bases and J by 1 base, with 18 bases between them. The CDR3 runs to 17 residues.